A single sample gave rise to the 13 T cell receptor beta chains below, sequenced in a study of T cells in Graves' hyperthyroidism and ophthalmopathy. RNA transcripts gave rise to amplified TCR beta CDR3 regions. TCR CDR3 underwent first-round RT-PCR with the HTBI primer set. TCRdb recomputed calls from the multiplex PCR reads with MiXCR, one row per CDR3 protein. The sample comprises a few hundred thousand distinct CDR3 sequences, around 25% of which are singletons, and around four fifths rests with the top ten. The sample consisted of blood. These receptor sequences come from a man aged 45-65 years with Graves' hyperthyroidism.

The chain joins TRBV6-1 to TRBJ2-7; D is undetermined. The CDR3 totals 13 residues. The ends were cut back, 10 bases at V and 4 bases at J, with 17 bases in the middle. Germline V gene sequence: CDR1 MNHNS, CDR2 SASEGT. In nucleotides, the CDR3 is TGTGCCACCGCCGAAGTAAGAAAGTACGAGCAGTACTTC. It encodes CATAEVRKYEQYF.

This clonotype was seen only a few times. The genes are TRBV29-1 and TRBJ1-1; D gene ambiguous. Trimming left V 5 bases short and J 11 bases short, with 6 bases between. Looked up from germline, CDR1 is SQVTM and CDR2 is ANQGSEA. This CDR3 spans 8 amino acids. CDR3 residues: CSVPGAFF. CDR3 in DNA: TGCAGCGTTCCGGGGGCTTTCTTT.

J is TRBJ1-4 and V is TRBV12-3 or TRBV12-4; TRBD1 matches at 7 bases. CDR3 length equals 13 residues. With 6 bases clipped from V and 4 bases from J, the junction kept 2 bases outside the gene matches. This chain's CDR3 is CASSRQGNEKLFF. In DNA form, the CDR3 reads TGTGCCAGCAGCAGACAGGGTAATGAAAAACTGTTTTTT.

This chain links TRBV6-1 with TRBJ2-2; D remains ambiguous. The CDR3 sequence is 14 residues long. The V gene lost 5 bases and the J gene lost 7 bases, with 14 bases spanning the gap. Looked up from germline, CDR1 is MNHNS and CDR2 is SASEGT. The DNA of the CDR3 is TGTGCCAGCAGTTATTTGGAGAATGGCGGGGAGCTGTTTTTT. It encodes CASSYLENGGELFF.

This clonotype showed up just once. With a much larger clone just one base away, this may be a read error. Because it lacks the conserved phenylalanine or tryptophan at the end, this CDR3 is likely a read error. This chain joins TRBV24-1 and TRBJ2-7; 7 bases agree with TRBD1. The germline CDR1 and CDR2 sequences are KGHDR and SFDVKD. The V gene end was trimmed by 4 bases and the J gene end by 2 bases; junction bases not matched to a gene: 4. CDR3 length: 14 residues. The CDR3 nucleotides are TGTGCCACCAGTGAGTCCGGGACAGCCTACGAGCAGTACCTC. Amino acid sequence: CATSESGTAYEQYL.

This clonotype was counted a few times. This chain joins TRBV10-1 and TRBJ2-3, with 8 bases lining up with TRBD2. The junction had 6 bases not matched to a gene; V was cut back by 5 bases and J by 5 bases. The CDR3 runs 14 residues. The germline CDR1 and CDR2 sequences are WNHNN and SYGVQD (reference sequence). The CDR3 region is CASSPAGVGDTQYF. CDR3 nucleotide sequence: TGCGCCAGCAGTCCAGCGGGAGTAGGAGATACGCAGTATTTT.

This clonotype was observed a few times. The rearrangement joins TRBV12-3 or TRBV12-4 to TRBJ2-5, with D possibly being TRBD1 or TRBD2 (7 bases each). This CDR3 region has 14 residues. Trimming stripped 3 bases from V and 2 bases from J, with 10 bases between. In DNA, the CDR3 is TGTGCCAGCAGTTTCCAGGGGGGGCAAGAGACCCAGTACTTC. It is translated as CASSFQGGQETQYF.

V and J are TRBV18 and TRBJ2-7; tentatively, D is TRBD1 (6 bases). CDR3 length: 14 amino acids. Trimming took 3 bases from V and 6 from J, leaving 15 bases between them. Germline V gives CDR1 KGHSH, CDR2 LQKENI. CDR3 coding DNA: TGTGCCAGCTCACCGGCGGCAGGGGATTTCGAGCAGTACTTC. It is translated as CASSPAAGDFEQYF.

This clonotype has more than one count but fewer than ten. The chain recombines TRBV20-1 with TRBJ2-4; TRBD1 aligns across 8 bases. CDR1 and CDR2 (germline): DFQATT, SNEGSKA (reference sequence). Trimming removed 6 bases from V and 4 bases from J; junction bases left unmatched: 5. The CDR3 spans 13 residues. The CDR3, as DNA: TGCAGTGCCCCGGACAGGGATAAAAACATTCAGTACTTC. Its protein product is CSAPDRDKNIQYF.

This clonotype was recorded many times. This rearrangement joins TRBV18 to TRBJ2-7, with D perhaps given as TRBD1 or TRBD2 (5 bases each). Trimming pared 5 bases from V and 2 bases from J, leaving 13 bases between. The CDR3 loop spans 14 amino acids. CDR1 and CDR2 (germline): KGHSH, LQKENI. CDR3 DNA sequence: TGTGCCAGCTCATACCGGGACGGACCCTACGAGCAGTACTTC. Translation gives CASSYRDGPYEQYF.

This clonotype was detected many times. V and J are TRBV11-2 and TRBJ2-7; 9 bases are a match to TRBD2. J was trimmed by 6 bases and V by 6 bases; bases with no gene match: 9. The germline CDR1 and CDR2 sequences are SGHAT and FQNNGV. The length of the CDR3 is 14 residues. CDR3 amino acids: CASSQASGRFEQYF. In DNA form, the CDR3 reads TGTGCCAGCAGTCAAGCCAGCGGGAGGTTCGAGCAGTACTTC.

This clonotype showed up many times. J is TRBJ2-7 and V is TRBV3-1; 9 bases line up with TRBD2. The CDR3 is 13 amino acids. The germline V gene encodes CDR1 LGHDT and CDR2 YNNKEL (reference sequence). J was trimmed by 1 base and V by 5 bases; bases with no gene match: 0. CDR3 residues: CASSGLASYEQYF. CDR3 nucleotide sequence: TGTGCCAGCAGCGGACTAGCGTCCTACGAGCAGTACTTC.

V gene TRBV9 combines with J gene TRBJ2-1; D remains ambiguous. This CDR3 has 13 residues. Germline CDR1 reads SGDLS; CDR2 reads YYNGEE. V dropped 4 bases and J dropped 5 bases, with 10 bases sitting between them. Written as DNA, the CDR3 is TGTGCCAGCAGCTTCCTAGTCGACAATGAGCAGTTCTTC. Its protein product is CASSFLVDNEQFF.